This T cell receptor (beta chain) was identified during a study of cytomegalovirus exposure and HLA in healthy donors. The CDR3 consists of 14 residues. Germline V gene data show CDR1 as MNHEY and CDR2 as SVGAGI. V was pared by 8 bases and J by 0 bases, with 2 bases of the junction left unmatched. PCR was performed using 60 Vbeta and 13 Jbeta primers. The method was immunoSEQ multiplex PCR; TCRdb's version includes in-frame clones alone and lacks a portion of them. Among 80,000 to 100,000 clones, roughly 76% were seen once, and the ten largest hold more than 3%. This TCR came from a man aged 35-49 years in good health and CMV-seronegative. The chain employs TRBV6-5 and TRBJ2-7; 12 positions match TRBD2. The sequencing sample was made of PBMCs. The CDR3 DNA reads TGTGCCAGCCAACTAGCGGGGGGCTCCTACGAGCAGTACTTC. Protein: CASQLAGGSYEQYF.